Included here is one T cell receptor (beta chain) sequence, with context. This record belongs to a study of blood T cell repertoires in COVID-19. Repertoires were generated with immunoSEQ multiplex PCR, while TCRdb's copy carries only in-frame clones and drops some. This sample has roughly 320,000 clones; approximately 85% occur once, and the top ten carry around 6.9%. V gave up 2 bases and J gave up 11 bases, with 13 bases separating them. This CDR3 has 13 amino acids. Germline CDR1 reads MDHEN; CDR2 reads SYDVKM. The V gene is TRBV28, the J gene TRBJ1-5; D is unclear. Sequencing used peripheral blood. The sequence was collected from a human donor in a cohort sampled during active COVID-19. CDR3 coding DNA: TGTGCCAGCAGTTTAGTAGCAAGTCCAGCCCAGCATTTT. Residues: CASSLVASPAQHF.